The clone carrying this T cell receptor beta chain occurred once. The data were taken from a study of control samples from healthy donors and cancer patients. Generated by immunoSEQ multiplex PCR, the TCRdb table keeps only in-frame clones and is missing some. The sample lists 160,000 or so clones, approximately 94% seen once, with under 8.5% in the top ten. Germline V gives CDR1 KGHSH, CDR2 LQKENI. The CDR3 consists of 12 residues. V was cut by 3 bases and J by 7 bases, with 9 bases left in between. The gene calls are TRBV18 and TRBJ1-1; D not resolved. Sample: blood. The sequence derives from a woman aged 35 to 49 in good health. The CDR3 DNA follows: TGTGCCAGCTCACCTGAGCGAGATGAAGCTTTCTTT. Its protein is CASSPERDEAFF.